The 10 T cell receptor beta chains reported below all come from one sample, sequenced in a study of chemoradiotherapy in HPV16-positive cancers. Method: immunoSEQ multiplex PCR; TCRdb's copy keeps in-frame clones and lacks some. The repertoire has under 15,000 clones, over 75% of them found once; the top ten carry 2% to 2.5%. Sampling was conducted from a patient who underwent chemoradiotherapy. Receptor source: a human donor with HPV-associated anogenital cancer.

A note on this clone: The conserved phenylalanine or tryptophan is not found at the CDR3 terminus, so this likely reflects a read error. No DNA is shown, since the ends of the CDR3 on it are uncertain; the CDR3 is the one TCRdb lists. The chain is built from TRBV3-2 and TRBJ2-4; the table's D call, TRBD1, was not checked against the DNA. TRBV3-2 is tagged as a pseudogene. The CDR3 spans 9 residues, counting both ends. The CDR3 sequence is CADSSPKTV.

The J gene is TRBJ2-7, the V gene TRBV30; D call uncertain. The CDR3 contains 13 residues. The germline V and J ends were trimmed by 0 bases and 5 bases, with 11 bases remaining between them. Germline V lookup: CDR1 GTSNPN, CDR2 SVGIG (reference sequence). DNA for the CDR3: TGTGCCTGGAGTGTATTAAACGGCAACGAGCAGTACTTC. Translated: CAWSVLNGNEQYF.

V and J are TRBV5-6 and TRBJ1-1; D may be TRBD1 (5 bases). The V gene lost 4 bases and the J gene lost 7 bases, with 17 bases spanning the gap. Germline assignment: CDR1 SGHDT and CDR2 YYEEEE. The CDR3 has 14 residues. This CDR3 is CASSILLGGGEAFF. CDR3 nucleotides: TGTGCCAGCAGCATCCTCTTGGGCGGGGGTGAAGCTTTCTTT.

The chain joins TRBV7-3 to TRBJ1-2; no reliable D call. Germline V CDR1 and CDR2: SGHTA, FQGTGA. CDR3 length: 14 residues. V was trimmed by 2 bases and J by 6 bases, leaving 13 bases between them. CDR3 amino acids: CASSLGQDQDGYTF. The CDR3 DNA reads as TGTGCCAGCAGCTTAGGGCAGGACCAGGATGGCTACACCTTC. Supplemented by reference TRBV7-3 and TRBJ1-2, the full variable domain reads GAGVSQTPSNKVTEKGKYVELRCDPISGHTALYWYRQSLGQGPEFLIYFQGTGAADDSGLPNDRFFAVRPEGSVSTLKIQRTERGDSAVYLCASSLGQDQDGYTFGSGTRLTVV.

A single count supports this clone. The gene calls are TRBV5-5 and TRBJ2-2; the D gene is possibly TRBD2 (5 bases). Germline assignment: CDR1 SGHKS and CDR2 YYEKEE (reference sequence). This CDR3 has 17 residues. With 5 bases removed from V and 6 bases from J, the gap between germline ends came to 23 bases. The CDR3 reads CASRTTGSLVFSGELFF. CDR3 bases: TGTGCCAGCAGGACTACCGGGTCCCTAGTGTTTTCCGGGGAGCTGTTTTTT.

This clone was recorded only once. This chain links TRBV5-4 with TRBJ1-3, with D possibly matching TRBD1 (5 bases). The CDR3 is 15 residues long. The germline gives CDR1 SGHNT, CDR2 YYREEE (reference sequence). The germline V and J ends were trimmed by 0 bases and 9 bases, with 16 bases remaining between them. CDR3 DNA: TGTGCCAGCAGCTTGGATCTCAGGGACGGGGCCACCATATATTTT. This translates into CASSLDLRDGATIYF.

The rearrangement joins TRBV20-1 to TRBJ2-7; D is possibly TRBD1 (6 bases). V lost 6 bases, J lost 3 bases, and 9 bases lay in between. The CDR3 extends over 11 amino acids. In germline, CDR1 is DFQATT, CDR2 SNEGSKA (reference sequence). CDR3 residues: CSAGRGYEQYF. In nucleotides, the CDR3 is TGCAGTGCCGGCAGGGGCTACGAGCAGTACTTC.

The chain has TRBV5-6 and TRBJ1-2; the D gene is possibly TRBD1 (5 bases). Trimming took off 6 bases at V and 9 bases at J, with 21 bases between the two ends. This CDR3 contains 14 residues. Germline V lookup: CDR1 SGHDT, CDR2 YYEEEE. The CDR3 bases are TGTGCCAGCATTCTGCAGCGACAGAACCTCCGCTACACCTTC. Translation: CASILQRQNLRYTF.

In its sample, this clone was seen once. V gene TRBV7-9 combines with J gene TRBJ2-1; D might be TRBD2 (6 bases). Germline V lookup: CDR1 SEHNR, CDR2 FQNEAQ (reference sequence). The CDR3 is 15 residues long. V lost 5 bases and J 4 bases, leaving 15 bases between the germline ends. The CDR3 loop reads CASSPTRDPYNEQFF. CDR3 coding DNA: TGTGCCAGCAGCCCGACGCGGGACCCTTACAATGAGCAGTTCTTC.

This clone turned up a few times. This sequence joins TRBV27 and TRBJ2-7; 13 bases map to TRBD2. Germline V gene lookup returns CDR1 MNHEY and CDR2 SMNVEV (reference sequence). The V segment lost 8 bases and the J segment 3 bases; nucleotides outside the gene matches: 1. This CDR3 has 13 amino acids. The CDR3 region is CASGLAGDYEQYF. In nucleotides, the CDR3 is TGTGCCAGCGGACTAGCGGGGGACTACGAGCAGTACTTC.